This passage covers 27 T cell receptor beta chains from one sample sequenced in a study of CD8 T cells in ankylosing spondylitis. General study results and limits: In ankylosing spondylitis blood, a motif of eight highly homologous TCR beta variants appeared characteristic.

These receptors have no identified antigens. TCRdb independently ran MiXCR on the 5' RACE reads; one entry per CDR3 protein. This table holds more than 600,000 distinct CDR3 sequences, under 20% found once. Sequencing was performed on blood, either unsorted or a sorted T cell fraction (not recorded which). These receptor sequences come from a male donor with ankylosing spondylitis.

This clonotype occurred a few times. The chain recombines TRBV19 with TRBJ1-1; TRBD1 might be the D (5 bases). Between the trimmed V and J ends, which lost 6 bases and 3 bases, there was a span of 8 bases. The CDR3 totals 12 residues. Germline CDR1 LNHDA, CDR2 SQIVND (reference sequence). The CDR3 sequence is CASRKQDTEAFF. CDR3 nucleotides: TGTGCCAGTAGAAAACAGGACACTGAAGCTTTCTTT.

This clonotype was counted ten times or more. This sequence joins TRBV5-1 and TRBJ1-5, with D unclear. The CDR3 sequence is 13 residues long. V dropped 7 bases and J dropped 6 bases, with 14 bases sitting between them. Germline-derived CDR1 and CDR2 are SGHRS and YFSETQ. CDR3 loop: CASGGLESQPQHF. CDR3 DNA sequence: TGCGCCAGCGGCGGACTGGAGAGTCAGCCCCAGCATTTT.

This clonotype was picked up many times. The chain employs TRBV12-3 or TRBV12-4 and TRBJ1-4; D unclear. With 6 bases removed from V and 7 bases from J, the gap between germline ends came to 12 bases. The CDR3 length is 13 residues. Written as DNA, the CDR3 is TGTGCCAGCAGCGAAGGAGCCCGTGAAAAACTGTTTTTT. It codes for CASSEGAREKLFF.

The chain combines TRBV4-1 with TRBJ2-4, with unresolved D. The germline V gene encodes CDR1 MGHRA and CDR2 YSYEKL. V was cut by 3 bases and J by 10 bases, with 7 bases left in between. The CDR3 covers 11 residues. CDR3 sequence (DNA): TGCGCCAGCAGCCAGAGTCGGATTCAGTACTTC. It codes for CASSQSRIQYF.

This clonotype was seen repeatedly, ten times or more. The genes are TRBV28 and TRBJ1-1; possible D gene TRBD1, 5 bases. Trimming cost V 6 bases and J 3 bases, with 14 bases left between them. CDR3 length: 14 amino acids. Germline lookup yields CDR1 MDHEN and CDR2 SYDVKM. The DNA of the CDR3 is TGTGCCAGCAGGCCTGATGGGACGTACACTGAAGCTTTCTTT. It codes for CASRPDGTYTEAFF.

The chain employs TRBV6-5 and TRBJ1-1, with 11 nucleotides matching TRBD1. The CDR3 covers 14 residues. Germline loops: CDR1 MNHEY, CDR2 SVGAGI. The J segment lost 10 bases and the V segment lost 2 bases, leaving 6 bases of the junction unmatched. CDR3 nucleotides: TGTGCCAGCAGTTACGGGACAGGGGGGAGTAGAGCTTTCTTT. It yields the protein CASSYGTGGSRAFF.

Of note for this clonotype: Germline and junction disagree at one end, which may indicate a read error. The chain joins TRBV4-1 to TRBJ1-2; TRBD1 matches 10 bases. Germline V CDR1 and CDR2: MGHRA, YSYEKL. The CDR3 totals 17 residues. CDR3 sequence (DNA): TGCGCCAGCAGCCAAGCCCTGGACAGGGGGACCTTCTATGACTACACCTTC. Translated, it gives CASSQALDRGTFYDYTF.

This clonotype was counted only a few times. The CDR3 DNA sequence: TGCAGTGCCCTGAAAGTGGGGCGCGGCACAGATACGCAGTATTTT. It yields the protein CSALKVGRGTDTQYF. The V call is TRBV20-1, the J call TRBJ2-3; D may be TRBD1 (5 bases). Germline V lookup: CDR1 DFQATT, CDR2 SNEGSKA (reference sequence). Between the trimmed V and J ends, which lost 6 bases and 1 base, there was a span of 17 bases. The CDR3 loop spans 15 amino acids.

There are a few counts of this clonotype. The V and J genes are TRBV20-1 and TRBJ2-1; 7 nucleotides agree with TRBD2. J lost 1 base, V lost 2 bases, and 5 bases had no gene match. This CDR3 has 15 residues. The germline V gene has CDR1 DFQATT and CDR2 SNEGSKA (reference sequence). The DNA of the CDR3 is TGCAGTGCTAGAAGGACTAGTTATTCCTACAATGAGCAGTTCTTC. Encoded protein: CSARRTSYSYNEQFF.

V usage is TRBV4-3 and J usage is TRBJ2-2; 14 bases line up with TRBD2. The CDR3 is 20 amino acids. Germline values: CDR1 LGHNA, CDR2 YSLEER. V shed 5 bases and J 6 bases; nucleotides not matched to a gene: 17. CDR3 DNA sequence: TGCGCCAGCAGCAAAAGATTTGACGGGACTAGCGGGAGTCCTCCCGGGGAGCTGTTTTTT. This sequence encodes CASSKRFDGTSGSPPGELFF.

V gene TRBV11-2 combines with J gene TRBJ2-3; 8 bases line up with TRBD1. The CDR3 contains 17 residues. V was clipped by 0 bases and J by 2 bases; unmatched bases: 7. Germline CDR1 is SGHAT and CDR2 is FQNNGV. Here the CDR3 reads CASSLDGQGYVTDTQYF. In nucleotides, the CDR3 is TGTGCCAGCAGCTTAGATGGACAGGGTTATGTCACAGATACGCAGTATTTT.

Only a few counts were recorded for this clonotype. The chain is built from TRBV7-2 and TRBJ2-7, with a weak D call TRBD1 (6 bases). Trimming shortened V by 4 bases and J by 10 bases, and 14 bases separated the two germline ends. The CDR3 is 12 residues long. Looked up from germline, CDR1 is SGHTA and CDR2 is FQGNSA. CDR3 sequence reads: CASSSPGAVQYF. CDR3 bases: TGTGCCAGCAGCTCACCAGGGGCCGTTCAGTACTTC. The whole variable domain, filled in from reference TRBV7-2 and TRBJ2-7, reads GAGVSQSPSNKVTEKGKDVELRCDPISGHTALYWYRQSLGQGLEFLIYFQGNSAPDKSGLPSDRFSAERTGGSVSTLTIQRTQQEDSAVYLCASSSPGAVQYFGPGTRLTVT.

The V call is TRBV6-5, the J call TRBJ2-3; D gene ambiguous. Trimming shortened V by 0 bases and J by 4 bases, and 14 bases separated the two germline ends. The CDR3 is 16 residues long. CDR1 and CDR2 from the germline V gene are MNHEY and SVGAGI. Here the CDR3 reads CASSYSGGKGSDTQYF. CDR3 coding DNA: TGTGCCAGCAGTTACTCGGGCGGCAAAGGATCAGATACGCAGTATTTT.

V usage is TRBV6-5 and J usage is TRBJ2-1; 10 nucleotides line up with TRBD1. The V gene end was trimmed by 6 bases and the J gene end by 13 bases; junction bases not matched to a gene: 3. Germline V lookup: CDR1 MNHEY, CDR2 SVGAGI. There are 11 residues in the CDR3. Written as DNA, the CDR3 is TGTGCCAGCAGGGGGGACAGGGGACAGTTCTTC. It translates to CASRGDRGQFF.

The CDR3: CSVPGQGLAEQYF. CDR3 nucleotides: TGCAGCGTCCCCGGACAGGGTCTGGCCGAGCAGTACTTC. The rearrangement joins TRBV29-1 to TRBJ2-7; 8 bases line up with TRBD1. Germline assignment: CDR1 SQVTM and CDR2 ANQGSEA. The ends lost 6 bases at V and 6 bases at J; junction bases unmatched: 10. CDR3 size: 13 residues.

This chain joins TRBV7-2 and TRBJ2-3; the D gene is possibly TRBD2 (6 bases). V lost 8 bases and J lost 4, with 16 bases in between. CDR1 is SGHTA and CDR2 is FQGNSA in the germline V gene. CDR3 length equals 14 residues. The CDR3 protein is CASSIAEAPDTQYF. The CDR3 nucleotides are TGTGCCAGCTCCATAGCGGAGGCCCCAGATACGCAGTATTTT.

CDR3: CASSLSGGSYGYTF. The CDR3 nucleotides read TGCGCCAGCAGCTTGTCAGGGGGCAGCTATGGCTACACCTTC. V usage is TRBV5-1 and J usage is TRBJ1-2; 8 bases line up with TRBD1. The germline CDR1 and CDR2 sequences are SGHRS and YFSETQ. This CDR3 region has 14 residues. After removal of 1 base from V and 4 bases from J, the junction contained 3 bases not matched to a gene.

The chain recombines TRBV24-1 with TRBJ2-1; D remains unclear. CDR3 length: 13 residues. The germline V gene encodes CDR1 KGHDR and CDR2 SFDVKD. V was cut by 9 bases and J by 7 bases, with 15 bases left in between. CDR3 in amino acids: CATGKGGENEQFF. CDR3 coding DNA: TGTGCCACCGGCAAGGGCGGCGAAAATGAGCAGTTCTTC.

This clonotype was recorded a few times. The chain has TRBV5-1 and TRBJ2-3; 14 bases are a match to TRBD2. Germline-derived CDR1 and CDR2 are SGHRS and YFSETQ. After removal of 4 bases from V and 9 bases from J, the junction contained 13 bases not matched to a gene. The CDR3 extends over 17 amino acids. The CDR3 here is CASSIPGLAGAERTQYF. For the CDR3, the DNA is TGCGCCAGCAGCATTCCGGGACTAGCGGGGGCCGAAAGGACGCAGTATTTT.

This rearrangement joins TRBV6-2 or TRBV6-3 to TRBJ1-2; D remains ambiguous. CDR3 length: 14 residues. Deletions cut 6 bases from V and 8 bases from J, with 19 bases between. Germline V CDR1 and CDR2: MNHEY, SVGEGT. CDR3 in amino acids: CASRTVQSVRGYTF. In nucleotides, the CDR3 is TGTGCCAGCAGGACTGTCCAGAGTGTCCGGGGCTACACCTTC.

This clonotype appeared a few times. The chain has TRBV12-3 or TRBV12-4 and TRBJ2-1; TRBD2 matches at 8 bases. J lost 2 bases, V lost 1 base, and 4 bases had no gene match. The CDR3 is made up of 16 amino acids. The CDR3 sequence is CASSLDLRGAYNEQFF. The CDR3 region has the DNA TGTGCCAGCAGTTTAGATCTGCGGGGGGCCTACAATGAGCAGTTCTTC.

The chain links TRBV20-1 to TRBJ1-5; unclear D gene. Germline-derived CDR1 and CDR2 are DFQATT and SNEGSKA (reference sequence). The germline V and J ends were trimmed by 4 bases and 0 bases, with 4 bases remaining between them. The CDR3 length is 12 residues. CDR3 protein: CSATTSNQPQHF. The CDR3 DNA reads TGCAGTGCTACGACTAGCAATCAGCCCCAGCATTTT.

This clonotype was counted between two and nine times. The CDR3 protein is CSAMWDNYEQYF. The CDR3 DNA sequence: TGCAGTGCGATGTGGGACAACTACGAGCAGTACTTC. The rearrangement uses TRBV20-1 and TRBJ2-7; tentative D call: TRBD1 (6 bases). Per germline, CDR1 DFQATT and CDR2 SNEGSKA (reference sequence). This CDR3 spans 12 amino acids. V was clipped by 6 bases and J by 3 bases, with 12 bases between them.

This sequence joins TRBV15 and TRBJ1-1; tentative D call: TRBD1 (5 bases). Trimming removed 2 bases from V and 3 bases from J, with 13 bases in between. CDR3 length: 15 amino acids. The germline V gene has CDR1 LNHNV and CDR2 YYDKDF (reference sequence). Written as DNA, the CDR3 is TGTGCCACCAGCAGACCGGGACGGAGGGACACTGAAGCTTTCTTT. As protein: CATSRPGRRDTEAFF.

The chain joins TRBV20-1 to TRBJ2-1; 9 nucleotides align to TRBD2. The germline CDR1 and CDR2 sequences are DFQATT and SNEGSKA (reference sequence). CDR3 size: 14 residues. V trimming: 6 bases; J trimming: 9 bases; junction bases outside the gene matches: 12. The DNA of the CDR3 is TGCAGTGCCGTAGCGGGAGTAATTGAGGGTGAGCAGTTCTTC. This sequence encodes CSAVAGVIEGEQFF.

In its sample, this clonotype was seen a few times. This chain uses TRBV24-1 with TRBJ2-1, with 14 bases lining up with TRBD2. The CDR3 contains 19 residues. Germline CDR1 and CDR2: KGHDR and SFDVKD. The V segment lost 3 bases and the J segment 1 base; nucleotides outside the gene matches: 7. In nucleotides, the CDR3 is TGTGCCACCAGTGATGCCGGGACTAGCGGGGGCGGTTCCTACAATGAGCAGTTCTTC. Protein: CATSDAGTSGGGSYNEQFF.

This clonotype was observed a handful of times. The chain combines TRBV29-1 with TRBJ2-7, with a tentative D call TRBD1 (6 bases). Between the trimmed V and J ends, which lost 7 bases and 0 bases, there was a span of 10 bases. This CDR3 comprises 12 residues. Germline CDR1 and CDR2: SQVTM and ANQGSEA. CDR3 nucleotides: TGCAGCGCCTCAGGGGCCTCCTACGAGCAGTACTTC. Its protein product is CSASGASYEQYF.